The 13 T cell receptor beta chains below come from one sample, sequenced in a study of blood T cell repertoires in COVID-19. Data came from immunoSEQ multiplex PCR; TCRdb stores just in-frame clones and leaves some out. Of tens of thousands of clones listed, under 90% are singletons. Sequenced sample: peripheral blood. The receptors originated from a man aged 50 to 59 with active COVID-19.

The J gene is TRBJ2-2, the V gene TRBV6-2 or TRBV6-3; 10 bases are shared with TRBD2. Per germline, CDR1 MNHEY and CDR2 SVGEGT. V gave up 5 bases and J gave up 4 bases; unmatched junction bases: 1. The CDR3 has 14 amino acids. The CDR3 nucleotides read TGTGCCAGCAGTAGCGGGAGGGCCACCGGGGAGCTGTTTTTT. Its translation: CASSSGRATGELFF.

The chain recombines TRBV18 with TRBJ1-1; possibly TRBD1 for D (6 bases). CDR3 length equals 17 residues. CDR1 KGHSH and CDR2 LQKENI come from the germline V gene. The V end was cut by 3 bases, the J end by 0 bases, with 17 bases between. The CDR3 region is CASSPYRVVLMNTEAFF. The CDR3 bases are TGTGCCAGCTCACCGTACAGGGTGGTTCTGATGAACACTGAAGCTTTCTTT.

The chain has TRBV11-3 and TRBJ2-7; D gene uncertain. Germline CDR1 reads SGHNT; CDR2 reads YENEEA. V was clipped by 0 bases and J by 3 bases, with 6 bases between them. The CDR3 runs to 13 residues. The chain's CDR3 is CASSLERYYEQYF. The CDR3 DNA follows: TGTGCCAGCAGCTTAGAGAGATACTACGAGCAGTACTTC.

V usage is TRBV7-2 and J usage is TRBJ2-1, with D perhaps matching TRBD2 (6 bases). Germline loops: CDR1 SGHTA, CDR2 FQGNSA. V gave up 1 base and J gave up 9 bases, with 16 bases separating them. The CDR3 contains 15 residues. CDR3 sequence: CASSLDPGGTGEQFF. Written as DNA, the CDR3 is TGTGCCAGCAGCTTAGATCCCGGGGGAACGGGTGAGCAGTTCTTC. Filled out from reference TRBV7-2 and TRBJ2-1, the complete variable domain reads GAGVSQSPSNKVTEKGKDVELRCDPISGHTALYWYRQSLGQGLEFLIYFQGNSAPDKSGLPSDRFSAERTGGSVSTLTIQRTQQEDSAVYLCASSLDPGGTGEQFFGPGTRLTVL.

J is TRBJ2-5 and V is TRBV19, with a tentative D call TRBD2 (6 bases). Trimming stripped 6 bases from V and 3 bases from J, with 11 bases between. The germline gives CDR1 LNHDA, CDR2 SQIVND (reference sequence). This CDR3 is 13 amino acids long. The CDR3 reads CASSLGGEETQYF. In DNA form, the CDR3 reads TGTGCCAGTAGCCTCGGGGGAGAAGAGACCCAGTACTTC. Based on the CDR3 plus reference TRBV19 and TRBJ2-5, the full variable domain is DGGITQSPKYLFRKEGQNVTLSCEQNLNHDAMYWYRQDPGQGLRLIYYSQIVNDFQKGDIAEGYSVSREKKESFPLTVTSAQKNPTAFYLCASSLGGEETQYFGPGTRLLVL.

A single count supports this clone. The genes are TRBV29-1 and TRBJ2-5; tentatively, D is TRBD1 (6 bases). The CDR3 covers 12 residues. The V gene lost 7 bases and the J gene lost 2 bases, with 11 bases spanning the gap. The germline gives CDR1 SQVTM, CDR2 ANQGSEA. DNA for the CDR3: TGCAGCGCGCGCAGGGGTCAAGAGACCCAGTACTTC. Translating it yields CSARRGQETQYF.

The chain employs TRBV18 and TRBJ2-3, with TRBD2 matching over 14 bases. This CDR3 has 19 residues. The germline CDR1 and CDR2 sequences are KGHSH and LQKENI. J lost 4 bases, V lost 4 bases, and 13 bases had no gene match. The CDR3 is CASSLSVSGLAGVPDTQYF. Here the CDR3 DNA reads TGTGCCAGCTCACTTAGTGTTTCGGGACTAGCGGGAGTCCCAGATACGCAGTATTTT.

The J gene is TRBJ2-1, the V gene TRBV28; D may be TRBD1 (6 bases). This CDR3 contains 17 residues. Germline V lookup: CDR1 MDHEN, CDR2 SYDVKM. Trimming stripped 2 bases from V and 0 bases from J, with 14 bases between. The CDR3: CASSLRQAQGSYNEQFF. CDR3 DNA sequence: TGTGCCAGCAGTTTAAGACAGGCCCAAGGCTCCTACAATGAGCAGTTCTTC.

This clone occurred once. V is TRBV6-6 and J is TRBJ1-2; weak D call: TRBD1 (5 bases). Germline-derived CDR1 and CDR2 are MNHNY and SVGAGI (reference sequence). The CDR3 spans 15 residues. Trimming took off 5 bases at V and 0 bases at J, with 13 bases between the two ends. The chain's CDR3 is CASSVQEGTNYGYTF. CDR3 in DNA: TGTGCCAGCAGTGTACAGGAAGGCACTAACTATGGCTACACCTTC.

In its sample, this clone was seen once. The chain couples TRBV24-1 to TRBJ1-2; D possibly corresponds to TRBD1 (5 bases). Per the germline V gene, CDR1 is KGHDR and CDR2 is SFDVKD. V gave up 4 bases and J gave up 2 bases, with 10 bases separating them. The CDR3 is 14 residues long. The chain's CDR3 is CATSDSQVNYGYTF. Written as DNA, the CDR3 is TGTGCCACCAGTGACTCACAGGTGAACTATGGCTACACCTTC.

This chain joins TRBV6-5 and TRBJ2-3; tentative D call: TRBD1 (5 bases). Trimming cost V 10 bases and J 1 base, with 12 bases left between them. The CDR3 spans 13 residues. Germline values: CDR1 MNHEY, CDR2 SVGAGI. The CDR3 protein is CATTDRGTDTQYF. The CDR3 nucleotides read TGTGCCACTACTGACAGAGGCACAGATACGCAGTATTTT.

In its sample, this clone was seen a few times. This sample also contains other DNA sequences that code for the same CDR3. The chain employs TRBV6-5 and TRBJ1-2; D uncertain. Germline CDR1 reads MNHEY; CDR2 reads SVGAGI. The CDR3 length is 13 residues. The V and J ends lost 0 bases and 5 bases respectively, with 7 bases between them. The CDR3 loop reads CASSYSDLYGYTF. In nucleotides, the CDR3 is TGTGCCAGCAGTTACTCGGACTTATATGGCTACACCTTC.

The chain is built from TRBV27 and TRBJ1-1, with TRBD1 identical over 8 bases. Germline CDR1 is MNHEY and CDR2 is SMNVEV (reference sequence). Losses at the gene ends were 6 bases for V and 5 bases for J; bases not matched to a gene: 8. The CDR3 is made up of 14 amino acids. The CDR3 DNA follows: TGTGCCAGCAGGCGTGACAGGGGCCGTACTGAAGCTTTCTTT. This codes for CASRRDRGRTEAFF.